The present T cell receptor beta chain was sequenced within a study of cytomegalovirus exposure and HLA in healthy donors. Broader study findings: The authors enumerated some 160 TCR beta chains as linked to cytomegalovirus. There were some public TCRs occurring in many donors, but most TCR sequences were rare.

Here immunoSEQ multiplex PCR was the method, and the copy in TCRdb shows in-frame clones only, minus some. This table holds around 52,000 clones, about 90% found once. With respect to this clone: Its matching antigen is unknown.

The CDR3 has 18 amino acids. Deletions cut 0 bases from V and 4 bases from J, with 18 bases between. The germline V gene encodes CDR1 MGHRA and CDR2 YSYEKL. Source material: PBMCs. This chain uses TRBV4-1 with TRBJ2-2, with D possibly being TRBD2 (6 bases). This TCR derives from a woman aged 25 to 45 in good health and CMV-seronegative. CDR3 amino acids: CASSQDLTRGTVTGELFF. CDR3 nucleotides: TGCGCCAGCAGCCAAGATCTAACCCGGGGGACTGTCACCGGGGAGCTGTTTTTT.